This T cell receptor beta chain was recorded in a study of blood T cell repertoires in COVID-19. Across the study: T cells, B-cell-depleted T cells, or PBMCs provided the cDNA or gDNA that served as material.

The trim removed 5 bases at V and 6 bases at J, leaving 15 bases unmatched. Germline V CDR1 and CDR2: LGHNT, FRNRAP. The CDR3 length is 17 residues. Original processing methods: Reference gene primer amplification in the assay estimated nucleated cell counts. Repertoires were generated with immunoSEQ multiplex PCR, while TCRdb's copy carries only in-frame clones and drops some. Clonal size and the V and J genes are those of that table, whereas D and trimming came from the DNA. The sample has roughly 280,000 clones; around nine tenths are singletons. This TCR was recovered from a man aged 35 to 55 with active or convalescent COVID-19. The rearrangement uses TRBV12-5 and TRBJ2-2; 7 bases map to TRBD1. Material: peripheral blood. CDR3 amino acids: CASGPLPGQLSPGELFF. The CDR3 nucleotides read TGTGCTAGTGGTCCTTTACCGGGACAGCTGAGTCCCGGGGAGCTGTTTTTT.